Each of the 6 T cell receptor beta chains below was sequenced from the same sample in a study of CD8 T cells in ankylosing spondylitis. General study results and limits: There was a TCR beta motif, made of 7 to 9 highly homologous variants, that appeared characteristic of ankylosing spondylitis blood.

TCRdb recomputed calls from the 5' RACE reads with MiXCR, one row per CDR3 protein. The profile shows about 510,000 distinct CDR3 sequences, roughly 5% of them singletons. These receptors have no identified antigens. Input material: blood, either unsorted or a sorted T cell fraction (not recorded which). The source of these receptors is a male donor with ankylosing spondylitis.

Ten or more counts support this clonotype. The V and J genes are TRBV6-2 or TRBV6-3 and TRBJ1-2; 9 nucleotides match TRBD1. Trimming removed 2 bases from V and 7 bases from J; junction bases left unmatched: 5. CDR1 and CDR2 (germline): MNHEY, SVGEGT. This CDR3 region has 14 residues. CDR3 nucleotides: TGTGCCAGCAGTTACGGGACAGGGCCCACTGGCTACACCTTC. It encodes CASSYGTGPTGYTF.

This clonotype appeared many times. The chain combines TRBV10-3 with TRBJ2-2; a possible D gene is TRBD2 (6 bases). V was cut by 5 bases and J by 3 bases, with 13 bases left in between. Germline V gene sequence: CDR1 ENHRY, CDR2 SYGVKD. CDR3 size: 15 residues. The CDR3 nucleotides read TGTGCCATCAGTTACGGGACTCCTGACACCGGGGAGCTGTTTTTT. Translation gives CAISYGTPDTGELFF.

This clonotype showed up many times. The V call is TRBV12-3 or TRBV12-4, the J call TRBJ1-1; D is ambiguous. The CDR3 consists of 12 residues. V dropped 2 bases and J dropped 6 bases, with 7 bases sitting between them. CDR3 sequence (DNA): TGTGCCAGCAGTTTAACGGTCGCTGAAGCTTTCTTT. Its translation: CASSLTVAEAFF.

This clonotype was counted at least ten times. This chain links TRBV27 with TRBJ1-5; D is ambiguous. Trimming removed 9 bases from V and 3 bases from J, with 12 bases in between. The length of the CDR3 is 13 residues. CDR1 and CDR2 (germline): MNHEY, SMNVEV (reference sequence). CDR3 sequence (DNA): TGTGCCAGTCGAGGACGGCTCAATCAGCCCCAGCATTTT. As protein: CASRGRLNQPQHF.

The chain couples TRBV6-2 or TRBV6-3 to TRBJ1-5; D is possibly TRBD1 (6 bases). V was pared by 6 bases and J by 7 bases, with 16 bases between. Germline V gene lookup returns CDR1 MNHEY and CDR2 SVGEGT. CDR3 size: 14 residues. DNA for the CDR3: TGTGCCAGCAGGCCCCCGGGACACTCACAGCCCCAGCATTTT. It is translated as CASRPPGHSQPQHF.

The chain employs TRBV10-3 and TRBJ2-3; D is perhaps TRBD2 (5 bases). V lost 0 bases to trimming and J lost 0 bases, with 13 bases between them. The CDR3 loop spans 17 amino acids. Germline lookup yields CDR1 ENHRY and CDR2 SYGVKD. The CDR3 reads CAISESFTGTSTDTQYF. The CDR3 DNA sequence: TGTGCCATCAGTGAGTCTTTTACGGGAACTAGCACAGATACGCAGTATTTT.